The T cell receptor (beta chain) described here comes from a study of blood T cell repertoires in COVID-19. Study details: Acute-phase and convalescent COVID-19 samples originated in the United States, Italy and Spain. Sources were T cells, B-cell-depleted T cells, or PBMCs; the material itself was cDNA or gDNA.

Enrollment of patients from Seattle took place during active infection, with longitudinal follow-up. How the authors handled the data: Cell counts per sample came from amplifying reference gene primers. The data were produced by immunoSEQ multiplex PCR, yet TCRdb's version contains in-frame clones alone and is incomplete. The V and J calls and clone size were taken over from that table, and D and trimming were inferred from the DNA. The sample has about 430,000 clones, 85% to 90% seen once. The TCR originated in a man aged 18-30 years with COVID-19, enrolled during active disease. The sample consisted of peripheral blood.

Here the CDR3 DNA reads TGTGCCAGCAGAACGTCGGGACTGGACTCTGGAAACACCATATATTTT. This gives the protein CASRTSGLDSGNTIYF. This chain uses TRBV2 with TRBJ1-3; maybe TRBD1 (5 bases). V was shortened by 6 bases and J by 0 bases, with 15 bases between the two germline ends. The CDR3 runs to 16 residues. CDR1 SNHLY and CDR2 FYNNEI come from the germline V gene.